This entry lists 5 T cell receptor beta chains sequenced from one sample in a study of blood T cell repertoires in COVID-19. Repertoires were generated with immunoSEQ multiplex PCR, while TCRdb's copy carries only in-frame clones and drops some. The sample includes around 140,000 clones, over 65% seen only once; the top ten take just over 6%. The sequencing input was PBMCs or T cells enriched from blood (not recorded which). The receptors were gathered from a woman aged 45 to 65 who had recovered from COVID-19.

The V and J genes are TRBV28 and TRBJ2-7; D may be TRBD1 (6 bases). V shed 3 bases and J shed 6 bases, with 15 bases lying between them. CDR3 size: 14 residues. Looked up from germline, CDR1 is MDHEN and CDR2 is SYDVKM. The CDR3 spells CASSFSAGTREQYV. The CDR3 region has the DNA TGTGCCAGCAGTTTTTCCGCCGGGACACGCGAGCAGTACGTC.

This clone was seen a single time. The chain carries TRBV19 and TRBJ1-5, with D possibly TRBD1 on 5 matching bases. Germline V gene lookup returns CDR1 LNHDA and CDR2 SQIVND (reference sequence). This CDR3 spans 16 amino acids. Trimming stripped 10 bases from V and 2 bases from J, with 21 bases between. The CDR3 DNA follows: TGTGCCACCACCCGGGTAGGGGTCGGTGGCAATCAGCCCCAGCATTTT. Protein sequence: CATTRVGVGGNQPQHF.

The rearrangement uses TRBV7-2 and TRBJ2-3; D is uncertain. Trimming pared 1 base from V and 4 bases from J, leaving 9 bases between. This CDR3 contains 14 residues. Germline lookup yields CDR1 SGHTA and CDR2 FQGNSA. The CDR3 protein is CASSLGAPPDTQYF. The CDR3 DNA reads as TGTGCCAGCAGCTTAGGGGCACCCCCAGATACGCAGTATTTT.

The V gene is TRBV28, the J gene TRBJ1-5, with 8 bases identical to TRBD1. This CDR3 spans 16 amino acids. Germline V gene sequence: CDR1 MDHEN, CDR2 SYDVKM. V lost 4 bases, J lost 2 bases, and 7 bases stayed unmatched. Written as DNA, the CDR3 is TGTGCCAGCAGTTCACTCAGGGGGCGACGCAATCAGCCCCAGCATTTT. Its protein is CASSSLRGRRNQPQHF. The entire variable domain, with the rest obtained from reference TRBV28 and TRBJ1-5, is as follows: DVKVTQSSRYLVKRTGEKVFLECVQDMDHENMFWYRQDPGLGLRLIYFSYDVKMKEKGDIPEGYSVSREKKERFSLILESASTNQTSMYLCASSSLRGRRNQPQHFGDGTRLSIL.

V is TRBV7-2 and J is TRBJ1-1, with D unclear. From germline, CDR1 is SGHTA and CDR2 FQGNSA. Trimming cost V 5 bases and J 0 bases, with 13 bases left between them. The CDR3 is 15 amino acids. DNA for the CDR3: TGTGCCAGCAGCCTAGGCTCGGAGATGAACACTGAAGCTTTCTTT. Amino acid sequence: CASSLGSEMNTEAFF.